This T cell receptor (beta chain) is drawn from a study of blood T cell repertoires in COVID-19 (TCRdb year 2020). For the wider study: The collaborator samples originated in the United States, Italy and Spain and spanned the acute and convalescent phases of COVID-19. The prospective study material was composed of cDNA or gDNA derived from T cells, B-cell-depleted T cells, or PBMCs. The dataset comprised deeply sampled blood TCRbeta repertoires from subjects exposed to, actively infected with, or recovered from COVID-19. The repertoires were made available in a free public database intended to serve as a resource for research on the immune response to SARS-CoV-2. Samples were obtained from the ongoing ImmuneRACE study (first 160 participants) and from 1,254 subjects provided by 6 global collaborators. Sample metadata almost always included a de-identified subject ID, COVID-19 status, age in years and sex. HLA class I and class II types, where available, came from metadata supplied by the sample provider rather than from assay-based typing. Results and caveats for the whole study, not just this receptor: The amount of clinical and demographic metadata varied by source and participant and was provided uncurated.

TCRbeta CDR3 regions were amplified from genomic DNA using the immunoSEQ Assay, a bias-controlled multiplex PCR. Regarding the original processing steps: The number of nucleated cells in each sample was estimated by amplification of reference gene primers within the assay. To quantify the absolute abundance of each unique TCRbeta CDR3 rearrangement, sequence reads were collapsed and filtered. For each sample, productive Simpson clonality was calculated as the square root of Simpson's diversity index over productive rearrangements. In TCRdb, the immuneACCESS table is reduced to in-frame sequences with V and J assigned. These tables do not hold every clone; where another copy was compared, an unresolved V gene accounts for under half, and the others remain unexplained. Clonal size and the V and J genes are those of that table, whereas D and trimming came from the DNA. The sample contains about 370,000 clones, approximately 90% of them found a single time. Around 1% of the sample is taken by the ten largest.

In the prospective study, participants were roughly 18 to 95 years old, resided in about two dozen geographic areas of the United States, and were enrolled through a virtual design. In the prospective study, cohorts were assigned on the basis of participant-reported clinical history obtained from a screening survey and a study questionnaire. Recovered participants in ImmuneRACE Cohort 3 were defined by two consecutive negative NP/OP PCR tests, clearance by a healthcare professional, or resolution of symptoms. Mobile phlebotomists in the prospective study collected whole blood, serum and a nasopharyngeal or oropharyngeal swab from every participant. Prospective study participants could optionally give additional blood draws and questionnaires over an approximately two-month period. Prospective study blood samples were shipped either frozen or at room temperature before DNA extraction. Comments on this clone: What antigen it recognizes has not been identified. No much larger clonotype is one base removed from it; base qualities were not supplied.

The CDR3, from cysteine to phenylalanine, totals 14 residues. CDR3 DNA is the only sequence kept; it has 42 bases, read in frame from the first base. In the germline V gene (reference sequence), CDR1 corresponds to SEHNR and CDR2 to FQNEAQ. V was cut back by 1 base and J by 10 bases, leaving a gap of 11 bases between them. The sequence is built from TRBV7-9 and TRBJ1-6; TRBD1 is a possible D gene, resting on 5 matching bases. This TCR was sampled from a man younger than 30 who had recovered from COVID-19. Sequencing was performed on PBMCs or T cells enriched from blood (not recorded which). The CDR3 reads as follows: CASSLGGEGSPLHF. Here is the DNA: TGTGCCAGCAGCTTAGGAGGGGAGGGATCACCCCTCCACTTT.